The 5 T cell receptor beta chains presented below share a single source sample, sequenced in a study of cytomegalovirus exposure and HLA in healthy donors (TCRdb year 2017). Preparation of the library involved the immunoSEQ multiplex PCR assay. A mixture of 60 forward primers for TCR Vbeta segments and 13 reverse primers for TCR Jbeta segments was used in the multiplex PCR. TCRdb re-hosts the immuneACCESS table, in-frame sequences only. Its copies lack some clones; in the studies checked, an unresolved V gene accounts for under half of them, and the cause for the rest is not known. Here the sample has about 130,000 clones; about 85% occur a single time. The top ten clonotypes cover 1.5% to 2% of the sample. Input material: PBMCs. Source of these receptors: a boy between 5 and 17 years old in good health and CMV-seronegative.

In regard to this clone: Different DNA sequences within this sample yield the same CDR3. V usage is TRBV5-1 and J usage is TRBJ2-1; 8 bases agree with TRBD2. V shed 1 base, J shed 2 bases, and the junction held 2 bases outside the gene matches. The CDR3 has 15 residues. The V gene's germline CDR1 is SGHRS and CDR2 YFSETQ. DNA of the CDR3: TGCGCCAGCAGCTTGACTAGCGGCACCTACAATGAGCAGTTCTTC. It is translated as CASSLTSGTYNEQFF.

The rearrangement joins TRBV7-2 to TRBJ2-7, with 7 bases lining up with TRBD1. J was trimmed by 2 bases and V by 1 base; bases with no gene match: 5. The germline V gene encodes CDR1 SGHTA and CDR2 FQGNSA. The CDR3 is 15 residues long. CDR3 in amino acids: CASSLVWQGAYEQYF. The CDR3 DNA follows: TGTGCCAGCAGCTTAGTCTGGCAGGGGGCCTACGAGCAGTACTTC.

The rearrangement links TRBV9 to TRBJ2-1; 9 bases match TRBD2. Losses at the gene ends were 0 bases for V and 6 bases for J; bases not matched to a gene: 4. The CDR3 is 15 residues long. Germline values: CDR1 SGDLS, CDR2 YYNGEE. DNA for the CDR3: TGTGCCAGCAGCGTAGTAGCGGGAGAGGCCAATGAGCAGTTCTTC. Protein sequence: CASSVVAGEANEQFF.

Points on this clone: The junction differs from germline at one of its ends, possibly a read error. The genes are TRBV7-7 and TRBJ2-5; D is possibly TRBD1 (5 bases). The last part of the DNA fits TRBJ2-7 better; the J call may be wrong. The CDR3 totals 14 residues. Germline CDR1 is SSHAT and CDR2 is FNYEAQ (reference sequence). The CDR3 DNA follows: TGTGCTAGCAGCTTAGACTTGACAGCCTACGAGCAGTACTTC. Residues: CASSLDLTAYEQYF.

The rearrangement uses TRBV5-1 and TRBJ2-5, with 8 bases aligning to TRBD2. J gave up 4 bases and V 0 bases, and 11 bases lay outside the gene matches. The CDR3 has 17 amino acids. CDR1 SGHRS and CDR2 YFSETQ come from the germline V gene. The CDR3 DNA reads as TGCGCCAGCAGCTTGGTATGGGTAGCGGGGAAGAGAGAGACCCAGTACTTC. Amino acid sequence: CASSLVWVAGKRETQYF.